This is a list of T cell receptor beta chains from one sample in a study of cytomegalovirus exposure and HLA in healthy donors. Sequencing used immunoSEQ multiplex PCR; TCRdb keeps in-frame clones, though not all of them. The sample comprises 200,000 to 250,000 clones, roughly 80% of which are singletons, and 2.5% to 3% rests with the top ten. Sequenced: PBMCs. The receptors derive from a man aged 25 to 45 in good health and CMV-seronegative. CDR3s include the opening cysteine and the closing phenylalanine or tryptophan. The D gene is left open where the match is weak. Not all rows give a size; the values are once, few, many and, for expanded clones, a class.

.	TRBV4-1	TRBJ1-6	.	CASSQVSGLGSPLHF	TGCGCCAGCAGCCAAGTTTCAGGGTTAGGGTCACCCCTCCACTTT
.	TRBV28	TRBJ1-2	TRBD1	CASSARTGYEKGYTF	TGTGCCAGCAGTGCCCGGACAGGGTACGAGAAAGGCTACACCTTC
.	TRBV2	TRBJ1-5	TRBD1	CASSENRGSNQPQHF	TGTGCCAGCAGTGAAAACAGGGGAAGCAATCAGCCCCAGCATTTT
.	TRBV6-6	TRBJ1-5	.	CASNSRGSNQPQHF	TGTGCCAGCAACTCCAGGGGTAGCAATCAGCCCCAGCATTTT
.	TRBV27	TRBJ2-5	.	CASGRVGGQETQYF	TGTGCCAGCGGCCGAGTCGGGGGCCAAGAGACCCAGTACTTC
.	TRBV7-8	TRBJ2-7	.	CASSPASYEQYF	TGTGCCAGCAGCCCTGCGTCCTACGAGCAGTACTTC
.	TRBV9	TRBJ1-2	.	CASSVGSPGREAGYTF	TGTGCCAGCAGCGTAGGATCGCCTGGCAGGGAGGCTGGCTACACCTTC
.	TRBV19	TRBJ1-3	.	CASSIGAERNTIYF	TGTGCCAGTAGTATCGGAGCGGAGAGAAACACCATATATTTT
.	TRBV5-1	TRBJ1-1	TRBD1	CASSVDRDRGHTEAFF	TGCGCCAGCAGCGTCGACCGGGACAGGGGGCATACTGAAGCTTTCTTT
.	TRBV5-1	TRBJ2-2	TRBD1	CASSLRTGNTGELFF	TGCGCCAGCAGCCTAAGGACAGGGAACACCGGGGAGCTGTTTTTT
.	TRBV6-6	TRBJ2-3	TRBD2	CASRTLGLNTDTQYF	TGTGCCAGCAGAACATTGGGACTAAACACAGATACGCAGTATTTT
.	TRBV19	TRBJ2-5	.	CASRDRGGQQETQYF	TGTGCCAGTAGGGATAGAGGCGGCCAGCAAGAGACCCAGTACTTC
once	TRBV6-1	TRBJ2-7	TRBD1	CASRSGTGNPYEQYF	TGTGCCAGCAGGTCCGGGACAGGGAATCCCTACGAGCAGTACTTC
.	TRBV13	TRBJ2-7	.	CASSPRGYEQYF	TGTGCCAGCAGCCCCCGGGGCTACGAGCAGTACTTC
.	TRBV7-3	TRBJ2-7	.	CASSLAQAFSYEQYF	TGTGCCAGCAGCTTGGCGCAGGCCTTCTCCTACGAGCAGTACTTC
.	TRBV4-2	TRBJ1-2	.	CASSQDGTGLANYGYTF	TGTGCCAGCAGCCAAGATGGCACAGGATTAGCTAACTATGGCTACACCTTC
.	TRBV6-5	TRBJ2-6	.	CASSYEGAGANVLTF	TGTGCCAGCAGTTACGAGGGCGCTGGGGCCAACGTCCTGACTTTC
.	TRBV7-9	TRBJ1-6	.	CASSLSLDSPLHF	TGTGCCAGCAGCTTAAGTTTAGATTCACCCCTCCACTTT
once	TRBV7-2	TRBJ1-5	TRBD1	CASSPDRGLSQPQHF	TGTGCCAGCAGCCCGGACAGGGGCCTAAGTCAGCCCCAGCATTTT
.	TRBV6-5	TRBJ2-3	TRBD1	CASSYGGQGTDTQYF	TGTGCCAGCAGTTACGGTGGACAGGGAACAGATACGCAGTATTTT
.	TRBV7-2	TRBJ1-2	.	CASSTIQATAPYGYTF	TGTGCCAGCAGCACTATCCAAGCGACAGCGCCCTATGGCTACACCTTC
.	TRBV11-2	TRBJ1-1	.	CASSPMRALPNTEAFF	TGTGCCAGCAGCCCGATGAGGGCCCTACCGAACACTGAAGCTTTCTTT
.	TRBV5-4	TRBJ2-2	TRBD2	CASSAGGSGVTGELFF	TGTGCCAGCAGCGCGGGGGGTAGCGGGGTTACCGGGGAGCTGTTTTTT
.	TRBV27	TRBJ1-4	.	CASSSIWGANEKLFF	TGTGCCAGCAGTTCCATATGGGGGGCTAATGAAAAACTGTTTTTT
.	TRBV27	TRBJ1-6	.	CASKKRGGGYNSPLHF	TGTGCCAGCAAGAAGAGGGGGGGAGGGTATAATTCACCCCTCCACTTT
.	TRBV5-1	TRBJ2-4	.	CASSLDRVKNIQYF	TGCGCCAGCAGCTTGGACAGGGTTAAAAACATTCAGTACTTC
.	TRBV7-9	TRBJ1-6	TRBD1	CASSLSQGARNSPLHF	TGTGCCAGCAGCTTGAGCCAGGGGGCGCGAAATTCACCCCTCCACTTT
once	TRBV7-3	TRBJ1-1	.	CASSLRGMNTEAFF	TGTGCCAGCAGCTTACGCGGGATGAACACTGAAGCTTTCTTT
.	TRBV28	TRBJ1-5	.	CASSFLGANQPQHF	TGTGCCAGCAGTTTCTTGGGGGCGAATCAGCCCCAGCATTTT
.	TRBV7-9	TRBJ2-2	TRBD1	CASSIGTGNTGELFF	TGTGCCAGCAGCATAGGGACAGGGAACACCGGGGAGCTGTTTTTT
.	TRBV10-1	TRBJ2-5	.	CASSESDGRGTQYF	TGCGCCAGCAGTGAGTCCGACGGGCGGGGGACCCAGTACTTC
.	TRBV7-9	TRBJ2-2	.	CASSLSITGELFF	TGTGCCAGCAGCTTGAGTATCACCGGGGAGCTGTTTTTT
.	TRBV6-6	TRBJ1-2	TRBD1	CASSPGTVVYGYTF	TGTGCCAGCAGCCCCGGGACAGTAGTTTATGGCTACACCTTC
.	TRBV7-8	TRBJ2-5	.	CASSRIGEEEAQYF	TGTGCCAGCAGCCGTATAGGGGAAGAAGAGGCCCAGTACTTC
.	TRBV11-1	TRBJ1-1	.	CASSPALRVNTEAFF	TGTGCCAGCAGCCCAGCGCTCCGGGTGAACACTGAAGCTTTCTTT
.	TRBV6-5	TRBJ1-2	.	CASSESHYGYTF	TGTGCCAGCAGTGAGTCACACTATGGCTACACCTTC